This TCR beta chain emerged from a study of tumor and adjacent non-tumor tissue in lung cancer. Turning to the study itself: Each sample yielded roughly 4.2 million productive TCRbeta reads on average.

Study-wide findings and caveats: Top 100 clones took a larger repertoire share in normal lung.

No cell sorting was done before RNA was extracted from the tissue. More than 3 cm separated this lung sample from the edge of the tumor. CDR3 size: 14 residues. Trimming took off 1 base at V and 6 bases at J, with 16 bases between the two ends. From germline, CDR1 is DFQATT and CDR2 SNEGSKA (reference sequence). The library came from three nested PCR rounds adapted from ARM-PCR protocols. TCRdb fed the multiplex PCR reads into MiXCR, producing one record per CDR3 protein. This table has roughly 120,000 distinct CDR3 sequences, 60% to 70% appearing once. For this clonotype: Antigen unknown.

The sequence was obtained from a man aged 55 to 70 with non-small cell lung cancer. The chain is built from TRBV20-1 and TRBJ2-7; D assignment may be TRBD1 or TRBD2 (5 bases each). Source material: distant non-tumor lung tissue. CDR3 in amino acids: CSARVEGTLLEQYF. CDR3 bases: TGCAGTGCTAGAGTTGAGGGGACCCTACTCGAGCAGTACTTC.